This TCR beta chain was recorded in a study of response to subunit inactivated influenza vaccine. Broader study findings: The authors put forward the suggestion that each seasonal influenza vaccination may bring in only a limited number of new T cells.

TCRdb redid the calling of the RT-PCR reads with MiXCR, one entry per CDR3 protein. The sample has about 190,000 distinct CDR3 sequences, around an eighth seen once. This clonotype was counted many times. The antigen is undetermined. The CDR3 sequence is 16 residues long. Per the germline V gene, CDR1 is SNHLY and CDR2 is FYNNEI. Trimming pared 1 base from V and 5 bases from J, leaving 17 bases between. The sample in question was CD8+ T cells sorted from PBMCs, obtained less than 6 days after vaccination. The rearrangement uses TRBV2 and TRBJ2-5, with D perhaps being TRBD1 or TRBD2 (6 bases each). This clonotype was sampled from a man aged 50 or older who received an inactivated influenza vaccine. The CDR3 DNA sequence: TGTGCCAGCAGTGAAGGAGTGTTTGGGGGGCTGGAGACCCAGTACTTC. Protein sequence: CASSEGVFGGLETQYF.